These T cell receptor beta chains were read from a single sample in a study of Ad26.COV2.S vaccination and SARS-CoV-2 variants. Clones were read by immunoSEQ multiplex PCR, and TCRdb kept only the in-frame ones, dropping some. Of 300,000 to 400,000 clones in the sample, 70% to 90% were seen once. The source was peripheral blood, collected in a trial of Ad26.COV2.S vaccine versus placebo. All receptors come from a person aged 18-60 years who received the Ad26.COV2.S COVID-19 vaccine or a placebo. CDR3s include the opening cysteine and the closing phenylalanine or tryptophan. A D gene is named only where the DNA matches it firmly. For some rows the clone size is stated as once, few or many, or as a class when expanded; others skip it.

V,D,size,J,CDR3,DNA
TRBV19,TRBD1,once,TRBJ1-1,CASSTSDPTGGREAFF,TGTGCCAGTAGTACATCAGACCCTACAGGGGGCCGAGAAGCTTTCTTT
TRBV9,NA,NA,TRBJ1-4,CASSVEETDEKLFF,TGTGCCAGCAGCGTAGAGGAGACGGATGAAAAACTGTTTTTT
TRBV4-1,NA,NA,TRBJ1-5,CASSQDFSSNQPQHF,TGCGCCAGCAGCCAAGATTTTTCTAGCAATCAGCCCCAGCATTTT
TRBV2,NA,NA,TRBJ2-7,CASSAQYEQYF,TGTGCCAGCAGTGCTCAGTACGAGCAGTACTTC
TRBV14,TRBD1,NA,TRBJ1-1,CASSFLDRGHNTEAFF,TGTGCCAGCAGTTTCTTGGACAGGGGGCATAACACTGAAGCTTTCTTT
TRBV7-9,NA,NA,TRBJ2-1,CASSPTRGSKWNEQFF,TGTGCCAGCAGCCCCACCAGGGGATCTAAGTGGAATGAGCAGTTCTTC
TRBV7-8,NA,NA,TRBJ1-1,CASTLAGFNTEAFF,TGTGCCAGCACCCTGGCAGGGTTTAACACTGAAGCTTTCTTT
TRBV7-9,NA,NA,TRBJ1-1,CASSLAGKGVRLNTEAFF,TGTGCCAGCAGCTTAGCGGGGAAGGGGGTGCGGTTGAACACTGAAGCTTTCTTT
TRBV25-1,NA,NA,TRBJ2-1,CASSESSRPFNEQFF,TGTGCCAGCAGTGAATCTAGTAGGCCTTTCAATGAGCAGTTCTTC
TRBV5-1,TRBD1,few,TRBJ1-2,CASSSGTGHNYGYTF,TGCGCCAGCAGCTCAGGGACAGGGCATAACTATGGCTACACCTTC
TRBV29-1,NA,medium-sized,TRBJ1-1,CSVEVGGPTEAFF,TGCAGCGTTGAAGTTGGGGGTCCCACTGAAGCTTTCTTT
TRBV7-3,TRBD1,once,TRBJ2-5,CASSLSIQGQGSGETQYF,TGTGCCAGCAGCTTAAGTATCCAGGGACAGGGTTCGGGAGAGACCCAGTACTTC
TRBV5-4,TRBD1,NA,TRBJ2-3,CASTPADRVFTDTQYF,TGTGCCAGCACCCCGGCCGACAGGGTTTTCACAGATACGCAGTATTTT
TRBV25-1,NA,NA,TRBJ2-5,CASSAQETQYF,TGTGCCAGCAGTGCACAAGAGACCCAGTACTTC